This T cell receptor (beta chain) was captured in a study of early T cells in non-severe SARS-CoV-2 infection. Individually, cDNA molecules had unique molecular identifiers attached to them. TCRdb redid the calling of the 5' RACE reads with MiXCR, one entry per CDR3 protein. This sample yields tens of thousands of distinct CDR3 sequences, of which roughly 3.9% are seen a single time; approximately 9.1% belongs to the top ten. This clonotype was observed at least ten times. The TCR sequence derives from an adult who was a healthcare worker with PCR-confirmed SARS-CoV-2 infection or an uninfected control (not recorded which). The specimen sequenced was whole blood.

CDR3 sequence: CASLPLGSFPGYTF. The CDR3 region has the DNA TGTGCCAGCCTCCCTCTTGGCTCTTTTCCTGGCTACACCTTC. This sequence joins TRBV6-6 and TRBJ1-2, with unresolved D. CDR3 size: 14 residues. V lost 8 bases and J 7 bases, leaving 20 bases between the germline ends. Germline loops: CDR1 MNHNY, CDR2 SVGAGI (reference sequence).